This T cell receptor beta chain was captured in a study of CXCR3-negative and CXCR3-positive naive CD8 T cells. Germline V gives CDR1 SEHNR, CDR2 FQNEAQ (reference sequence). This CDR3 comprises 13 residues. Remarks on this clonotype: As yet, its antigen is unknown.

Via 5' RACE with UMI labels, TRB cDNA libraries were prepared. TCRdb re-called the 5' RACE reads, yielding one record per CDR3 amino acid sequence without DNA. The sample shows 120,000 to 150,000 distinct CDR3 sequences, and roughly 0.28% sits with its ten largest clones. Study observations and caveats: The study found more hydrophobic TRB CDR3s in CXCR3-positive naive cells than in CXCR3-negative naive cells. With CXCR3 expression partially decreased after cryopreservation, most assays relied on fresh PBMCs. For memory CD8+ cells diversity was much lower, but both naive subsets had comparably high diversity. Both naive subsets, CXCR3-negative and CXCR3-positive, displayed similar TRBV-TRBJ usage, unlike memory cells.

Sequencing was done on a sample of naive CXCR3+ CD8+ T cells from blood. Subset: CD45RO-CCR7+CD27+CD95- naive CD8+ T cells expressing CXCR3 (TNR3+). V gene TRBV7-9 combines with J gene TRBJ2-7; TCRdb indicates TRBD1, and absent DNA this call remains unverified. The sequence was collected from a human donor in good health. Some clones in this sample may be carry-over from other donors' samples. The CDR3 here is CASSPGQYYEQYF.